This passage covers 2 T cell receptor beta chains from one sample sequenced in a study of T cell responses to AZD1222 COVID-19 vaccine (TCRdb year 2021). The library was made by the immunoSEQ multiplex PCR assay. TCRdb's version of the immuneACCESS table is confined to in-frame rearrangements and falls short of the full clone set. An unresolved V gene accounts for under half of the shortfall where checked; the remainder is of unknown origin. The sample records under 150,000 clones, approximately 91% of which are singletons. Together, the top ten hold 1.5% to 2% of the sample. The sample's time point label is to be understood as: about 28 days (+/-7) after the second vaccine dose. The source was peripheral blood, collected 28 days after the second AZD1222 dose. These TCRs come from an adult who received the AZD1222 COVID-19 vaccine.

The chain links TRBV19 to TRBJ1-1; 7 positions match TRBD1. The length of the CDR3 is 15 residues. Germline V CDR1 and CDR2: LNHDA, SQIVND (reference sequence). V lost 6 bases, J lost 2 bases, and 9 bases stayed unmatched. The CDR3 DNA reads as TGTGCCAGTAGAGGAGGGGGGACAGCAAACACTGAAGCTTTCTTT. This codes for CASRGGGTANTEAFF.

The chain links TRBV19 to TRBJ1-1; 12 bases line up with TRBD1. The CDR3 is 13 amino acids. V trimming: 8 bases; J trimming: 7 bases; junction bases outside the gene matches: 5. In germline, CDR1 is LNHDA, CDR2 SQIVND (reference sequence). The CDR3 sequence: CASSRDRGREAFF. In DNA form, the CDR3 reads TGTGCCAGTTCACGGGACAGGGGGCGTGAAGCTTTCTTT.